A single sample is the source of the 14 T cell receptor beta chains below, sequenced in a study of control samples from healthy donors and cancer patients (TCRdb year 2020). The receptor library was made with the immunoSEQ multiplex PCR assay. TCRdb stores this immuneACCESS table with in-frame sequences only. Part of the clones is absent; in the studies checked, under half of the shortfall reflects unresolved V genes, and no reason is known for the rest. For this sample there are 100,000 to 150,000 clones; around 92% appear just once. The ten most abundant clones make up roughly 1.9% of the sample. Specimen: blood. The receptors were gathered from a woman in her 50s in good health.

The gene calls are TRBV15 and TRBJ2-1; possible D gene TRBD2, 6 bases. Germline V gene sequence: CDR1 LNHNV, CDR2 YYDKDF (reference sequence). V was shortened by 0 bases and J by 7 bases, with 13 bases between the two germline ends. This CDR3 has 15 amino acids. In DNA form, the CDR3 reads TGTGCCACCAGCAGAGATCCAGGGACTCCGAATGAGCAGTTCTTC. Amino acids: CATSRDPGTPNEQFF.

The CDR3 nucleotides are TGTGCCTGGAGTCCACCCTTGACAGGGTGGACCGGGGAGCTGTTTTTT. Translating it yields CAWSPPLTGWTGELFF. This chain links TRBV30 with TRBJ2-2; the match to TRBD1 covers 7 bases. J lost 5 bases, V lost 2 bases, and 11 bases had no gene match. Germline loops: CDR1 GTSNPN, CDR2 SVGIG (reference sequence). The CDR3 runs 16 residues.

The CDR3 region has the DNA TGTGCCAGCAGCATTGGGGATATACAGGGGGCTGGAAACACCATATATTTT. It yields the protein CASSIGDIQGAGNTIYF. This chain links TRBV7-2 with TRBJ1-3; TRBD1 matches 8 bases. Germline assignment: CDR1 SGHTA and CDR2 FQGNSA. The CDR3 spans 17 residues. The V gene end was trimmed by 5 bases and the J gene end by 2 bases; junction bases not matched to a gene: 11.

This chain joins TRBV4-1 and TRBJ1-5; TRBD1 is a possible D gene (6 bases). The V end lost 0 bases, the J end lost 7 bases, and 13 bases lay between the germline ends. This CDR3 contains 15 residues. CDR1 is MGHRA and CDR2 is YSYEKL in the germline V gene. The CDR3 DNA follows: TGCGCCAGCAGCCAAGATATGGGGGGCGGGCAGCCCCAGCATTTT. Translated: CASSQDMGGGQPQHF.

The V and J genes are TRBV29-1 and TRBJ2-7; 14 bases align to TRBD2. Germline values: CDR1 SQVTM, CDR2 ANQGSEA. CDR3 size: 14 residues. The V segment lost 6 bases and the J segment 7 bases; nucleotides outside the gene matches: 8. The CDR3 here is CSVAFGLAGGEQYF. In DNA, the CDR3 is TGCAGCGTAGCCTTCGGACTAGCGGGAGGAGAGCAGTACTTC.

This CDR3 reads CASSPVSQKAFF. CDR3 DNA sequence: TGTGCCAGCAGCCCCGTTTCCCAGAAAGCTTTCTTT. V gene TRBV7-9 combines with J gene TRBJ1-1; D is unclear. Germline assignment: CDR1 SEHNR and CDR2 FQNEAQ (reference sequence). CDR3 length: 12 amino acids. Trimming took 5 bases from V and 9 from J, leaving 13 bases between them.

The chain links TRBV6-2 or TRBV6-3 to TRBJ2-7; D call uncertain. Between the trimmed V and J ends, which lost 2 bases and 0 bases, there was a span of 11 bases. CDR3 size: 15 residues. Germline-derived CDR1 and CDR2 are MNHEY and SVGEGT. CDR3 sequence: CASSYDRRNSYEQYF. The CDR3 nucleotides are TGTGCCAGCAGTTACGATCGGCGGAACTCCTACGAGCAGTACTTC.

This chain links TRBV30 with TRBJ1-5; D uncertain. Germline assignment: CDR1 GTSNPN and CDR2 SVGIG (reference sequence). Trimming left V 0 bases short and J 4 bases short, with 10 bases between. The CDR3 sequence is 14 residues long. The CDR3 DNA sequence: TGTGCCTGGAGTGTACTACAGTCTAATCAGCCCCAGCATTTT. This encodes CAWSVLQSNQPQHF.

The chain joins TRBV28 to TRBJ1-2; TRBD1 matches 10 bases. Germline assignment: CDR1 MDHEN and CDR2 SYDVKM. The CDR3 extends over 12 amino acids. For the CDR3, the DNA is TGTGTCTCCTCGGGACAGGGGTATGGCTACACCTTC. Translation gives CVSSGQGYGYTF.

Only a few counts were recorded for this clone. The gene calls are TRBV5-1 and TRBJ1-2, with 10 bases lining up with TRBD1. Germline loops: CDR1 SGHRS, CDR2 YFSETQ. V gave up 4 bases and J gave up 4 bases; unmatched junction bases: 10. The CDR3 totals 16 residues. The CDR3 nucleotides read TGCGCCAGCAGCCCTAGACAGGGGGCAGCATTCTATGGCTACACCTTC. Its protein product is CASSPRQGAAFYGYTF.

CDR3: CASSGRDRGYTQYF. DNA for the CDR3: TGTGCCAGCAGCGGCCGGGACAGGGGGTATACGCAGTATTTT. This chain uses TRBV27 with TRBJ2-3; 11 bases map to TRBD1. CDR3 size: 14 residues. Germline CDR1 is MNHEY and CDR2 is SMNVEV (reference sequence). V shed 6 bases and J 7 bases; nucleotides not matched to a gene: 6.

This chain joins TRBV2 and TRBJ2-7; 13 positions agree with TRBD2. Germline CDR1 is SNHLY and CDR2 is FYNNEI. This CDR3 has 16 residues. V lost 6 bases and J lost 3; bases outside the gene matches: 8. The chain's CDR3 is CASRVTSGGTNYEQYF. The CDR3 bases are TGTGCCAGCAGAGTGACTAGCGGGGGGACCAACTACGAGCAGTACTTC.

This chain connects TRBV7-2 to TRBJ1-2, with D tentatively TRBD1 (6 bases). Trimming took 8 bases from V and 8 from J, leaving 15 bases between them. Germline loops: CDR1 SGHTA, CDR2 FQGNSA. This CDR3 has 12 amino acids. Here the CDR3 reads CASLKAGAGYTF. In DNA, the CDR3 is TGTGCCAGCTTGAAGGCGGGGGCCGGCTACACCTTC.

The rearrangement joins TRBV28 to TRBJ2-2; D gene ambiguous. Germline V gene lookup returns CDR1 MDHEN and CDR2 SYDVKM. V gave up 5 bases and J gave up 1 base, with 8 bases separating them. This CDR3 has 14 amino acids. This CDR3 is CASSEWQNTGELFF. The CDR3, as DNA: TGTGCCAGCAGTGAGTGGCAGAACACCGGGGAGCTGTTTTTT.